Presented here are 10 T cell receptor beta chains from one specimen sequenced in a study of T cells in Graves' hyperthyroidism and ophthalmopathy. Amplification of TCR beta CDR3 regions was performed using RNA transcripts as template. The HTBI primer set was used in a first-round RT-PCR of the TCR CDR3. A single record per CDR3 protein comes from TCRdb applying MiXCR to the multiplex PCR reads. Of hundreds of thousands of distinct CDR3 sequences in the sample, around 15% were seen once. Sequencing used blood. The receptors were gathered from a woman aged 18-29 years with Graves' hyperthyroidism.

This clonotype was seen ten or more times. V usage is TRBV20-1 and J usage is TRBJ1-2; 7 bases line up with TRBD1. The ends lost 4 bases at V and 4 bases at J; junction bases unmatched: 12. CDR1 and CDR2 (germline): DFQATT, SNEGSKA (reference sequence). The CDR3 is 15 amino acids. The CDR3 here is CSAIGTAPILYGYTF. The CDR3 DNA reads as TGCAGTGCTATCGGGACAGCCCCAATCCTCTATGGCTACACCTTC.

This clonotype came up many times. The rearrangement links TRBV6-1 to TRBJ2-2; 8 nucleotides align to TRBD2. The J segment lost 3 bases and the V segment lost 7 bases, leaving 1 base of the junction unmatched. Germline CDR1 reads MNHNS; CDR2 reads SASEGT. This CDR3 region has 13 residues. CDR3 DNA sequence: TGTGCCAGCACTAGCGGGTACACCGGGGAGCTGTTTTTT. Translated: CASTSGYTGELFF.

This clonotype was counted ten times or more. This rearrangement joins TRBV30 to TRBJ2-3, with 7 positions matching TRBD2. This CDR3 has 14 residues. CDR1 and CDR2 from the germline V gene are GTSNPN and SVGIG (reference sequence). V gave up 8 bases and J gave up 0 bases; unmatched junction bases: 8. As DNA, the CDR3 is TGTGCCAGCGGGAAGGCCACTAGCACAGATACGCAGTATTTT. Amino acid sequence: CASGKATSTDTQYF.

This clonotype was recorded many times. The chain employs TRBV7-3 and TRBJ2-3; the match to TRBD2 covers 14 bases. J gave up 5 bases and V 5 bases, and 3 bases lay outside the gene matches. The CDR3 has 15 residues. Germline V CDR1 and CDR2: SGHTA, FQGTGA. The DNA of the CDR3 is TGTGCCAGCAGCAAAGGGACTAGCGGGAGAGATACGCAGTATTTT. Protein: CASSKGTSGRDTQYF.

This clonotype was counted ten times or more. The chain is built from TRBV2 and TRBJ2-5, with 7 bases aligning to TRBD2. The CDR3 has 14 residues. J lost 2 bases, V lost 4 bases, and 4 bases had no gene match. CDR1 is SNHLY, CDR2 FYNNEI, per germline. The DNA of the CDR3 is TGTGCCAGCAGTGCGGGGAGGGCTCAAGAGACCCAGTACTTC. Translated: CASSAGRAQETQYF.

This clonotype appeared many times. The rearrangement uses TRBV2 and TRBJ1-4; 7 positions match TRBD1. The CDR3 length is 15 residues. The germline V gene encodes CDR1 SNHLY and CDR2 FYNNEI. Unmatched junction bases numbered 11, after V lost 6 bases and J lost 7 bases. The CDR3 protein is CASSFDRAGVEKLFF. CDR3 sequence (DNA): TGTGCCAGCAGCTTCGACAGGGCCGGGGTTGAAAAACTGTTTTTT. The whole variable domain, remainder taken from reference TRBV2 and TRBJ1-4, is EPEVTQTPSHQVTQMGQEVILRCVPISNHLYFYWYRQILGQKVEFLVSFYNNEISEKSEIFDDQFSVERPDGSNFTLKIRSTKLEDSAMYFCASSFDRAGVEKLFFGSGTQLSVL.

The chain joins TRBV12-3 or TRBV12-4 to TRBJ2-7, with 10 bases matching TRBD2. This CDR3 spans 12 amino acids. Trimming at V came to 6 bases and at J to 7 bases, leaving 3 bases not matched to a gene. CDR3 amino acids: CASRLGLAEQYF. In nucleotides, the CDR3 is TGTGCCAGCAGGTTGGGACTAGCGGAGCAGTACTTC.

In its sample, this clonotype was seen many times. The chain links TRBV20-1 to TRBJ2-7, with 14 nucleotides matching TRBD2. The CDR3 totals 16 residues. With V trimmed by 1 base and J by 7 bases, 9 bases remained unmatched. Germline V CDR1 and CDR2: DFQATT, SNEGSKA (reference sequence). The CDR3 region has the DNA TGCAGTGCTAGAGCTGCCGGGACTAGCGGGAGTAGTGAGCAGTACTTC. It encodes CSARAAGTSGSSEQYF.

This chain uses TRBV19 with TRBJ2-2, with TRBD1 identical over 7 bases. Per germline, CDR1 LNHDA and CDR2 SQIVND (reference sequence). Unmatched junction bases numbered 10, after V lost 10 bases and J lost 5 bases. The length of the CDR3 is 14 residues. CDR3 sequence reads: CATKEQGPTGELFF. The DNA for the CDR3 is TGTGCCACCAAAGAACAGGGGCCGACCGGGGAGCTGTTTTTT.

This clonotype was picked up many times. This chain links TRBV6-1 with TRBJ2-1; 9 bases map to TRBD1. The junction had 6 bases not matched to a gene; V was cut back by 6 bases and J by 6 bases. CDR3 size: 14 residues. In germline, CDR1 is MNHNS, CDR2 SASEGT. The CDR3 loop is CASRRTGEVNEQFF. The CDR3 coding sequence is TGTGCCAGCAGACGGACAGGGGAGGTCAATGAGCAGTTCTTC.